A selection of T cell receptor beta chains follows, all from one sample in a study of T cells in Graves' hyperthyroidism and ophthalmopathy. TCRdb analysed the multiplex PCR reads with MiXCR anew, one entry per CDR3 protein. The sample lists about 580,000 distinct CDR3 sequences; about 15% were seen once. Sequencing input: blood. The receptors come from a woman younger than 45 with Graves' hyperthyroidism that later progressed to Graves' ophthalmopathy. Both conserved end residues are part of each CDR3. Each record gives: D gene, V gene, J gene, clone size, CDR3 DNA, CDR3 protein. The D gene is left open where the match is weak. Not every row has a clone size; where given, it reads once, few, many or a size class.

>.|TRBV18|TRBJ2-7|few
TGTGCCAGCTCGTCGGCCGGGACTGATTCCTACGAGCAGTACTTC
CASSSAGTDSYEQYF
>TRBD2|TRBV30|TRBJ2-1|many
TGTGCCTGGACCGCCGGGGCTAGCGGGAGGGCCTACAATGAGCAGTTCTTC
CAWTAGASGRAYNEQFF
>.|TRBV6-1|TRBJ1-1|many
TGTGCCAGCATTCTAAGTGGGGGCTCCGAAGCTTTCTTT
CASILSGGSEAFF
>TRBD2|TRBV24-1|TRBJ2-3|.
TGTGCCACCAGTGATTTCCAGCTCCTACTAGCGGGAGGGCCGATACTCATAGATACGCAGTATTTT
CATSDFQLLLAGGPILIDTQYF
>.|TRBV18|TRBJ2-1|.
TGTGCCAGCTCACCCCAGTCCAGTGAGCAGTTCTTC
CASSPQSSEQFF
>.|TRBV11-3|TRBJ2-7|many
TGTGCCAGCAGCCCACCCTTGGGTACCTACGAGCAGTACTTC
CASSPPLGTYEQYF
>.|TRBV19|TRBJ2-7|few
TGTGCCAGTAGTTACTCCCCCGAGGGATCCTACGAGCAGTACTTC
CASSYSPEGSYEQYF
>.|TRBV6-2/TRBV6-3|TRBJ1-5|many
TGTGCCAGCAGCCCCGGGAGCGATAGCAATCAGCCCCAGCATTTT
CASSPGSDSNQPQHF
>TRBD1|TRBV5-1|TRBJ1-2|few
TGCGCCAGCAGCCACGGGACAGCTACTAACTATGGCTACACCTTC
CASSHGTATNYGYTF
>TRBD1|TRBV12-3/TRBV12-4|TRBJ1-4|many
TGTGCCAGCAGTTCCAATACAGGGGTAACTAATGAAAAACTGTTTTTT
CASSSNTGVTNEKLFF
>TRBD1|TRBV28|TRBJ1-5|.
TGTGCCGCCCACGGGGACAGGGGCCAGCCCCAGCATTTT
CAAHGDRGQPQHF
>.|TRBV6-2/TRBV6-3|TRBJ2-3|.
TGTGCCAGCAGCCGCGAACTAGTGGGAGTGGATACGCAGTATTTT
CASSRELVGVDTQYF
>.|TRBV9|TRBJ1-4|.
TGTGCCAGCAGCACCGGAGGGAATGAAAAACTGTTTTTT
CASSTGGNEKLFF
>.|TRBV28|TRBJ1-2|many
TGTGCCAGCAGTCCCCAATACTATGGCTACACCTTC
CASSPQYYGYTF
>TRBD2|TRBV5-1|TRBJ2-1|many
TGCGCCAGCAGGCCAAGGACTAGCGGGTTATGGTACAATGAGCAGTTCTTC
CASRPRTSGLWYNEQFF
>TRBD2|TRBV25-1|TRBJ2-1|few
TGTGCCAGCAATTCACTAGCGGGAAACTACAATGAGCAGTTCTTC
CASNSLAGNYNEQFF
>TRBD1|TRBV6-5|TRBJ1-5|many
TGTGCCAGCAGTTGGTCGACAGGGGCCAATCAGCCCCAGCATTTT
CASSWSTGANQPQHF
>.|TRBV29-1|TRBJ1-2|.
TGCAGCGTAGACACCGGGTCCACCACCTATGGCTACACCTTC
CSVDTGSTTYGYTF
>TRBD2|TRBV6-2/TRBV6-3|TRBJ2-1|many
TGTGCCAGCAGTTACAGTAGCGGGCTTTACAATGAGCAGTTCTTC
CASSYSSGLYNEQFF
>.|TRBV19|TRBJ2-5|.
TGTGCCAGTAGTATAACGACAGGAGAGACCCAGTACTTC
CASSITTGETQYF
>TRBD2|TRBV6-1|TRBJ2-1|many
TGTGCCAGCAGGACGACTAGCGGGACCTTAGGGGAGCAGTTCTTC
CASRTTSGTLGEQFF
>.|TRBV10-3|TRBJ2-3|many
TGTGCCATCAGTGCCTGGTCTGGGGTGAGCACAGATACGCAGTATTTT
CAISAWSGVSTDTQYF
>TRBD2|TRBV3-1|TRBJ2-1|many
TGTGCCAGCAGCCCTCTAGCGGGAGGCCCCCAGTTCTTC
CASSPLAGGPQFF
>TRBD1|TRBV12-3/TRBV12-4|TRBJ2-7|many
TGTGCCAGCAGTCCCTCGTGGGGGACAGGGGTCTACGAGCAGTACTTC
CASSPSWGTGVYEQYF
>.|TRBV27|TRBJ2-1|.
TGTGCCAGCAGTCCTCGGGTTGGGGCAGGGTATAGGCAGTTCTTC
CASSPRVGAGYRQFF
>.|TRBV7-2|TRBJ2-7|many
TGTGCCAGCAGCCAGTATGGGGCCAAGGCCAACGAGCAGTACTTC
CASSQYGAKANEQYF
>.|TRBV19|TRBJ1-6|many
TGTGCCAGTAGTATAGGGGATAAATCACCCCTCCACTTT
CASSIGDKSPLHF
>.|TRBV2|TRBJ1-6|many
TGTGCCAGCAGTGAAGGCCTTTCACCCCTCCACTTT
CASSEGLSPLHF
>.|TRBV2|TRBJ2-1|many
TGTGCCACCTCACCAGATAGAGGTGGTGAGCAGTTCTTC
CATSPDRGGEQFF
>.|TRBV20-1|TRBJ1-5|few
TGCAGTGCTAGCCTTGCGCCTGGACGTCCGTTTAATAGCAATCAGCCCCAGCATTTT
CSASLAPGRPFNSNQPQHF
>.|TRBV7-3|TRBJ1-2|.
TGTGCCAGCGGCTTAAATGGGGACTTCTATGGCTACACCTTC
CASGLNGDFYGYTF
>.|TRBV12-3/TRBV12-4|TRBJ2-7|many
TGTGCCAGCAGTTTCCGAGGGTTTAGGAACGAGCAGTACTTC
CASSFRGFRNEQYF
>TRBD1|TRBV24-1|TRBJ2-7|many
TGTGCCACCAGTGGTAAGGGACAGGGTGAGGACGAGCAGTACTTC
CATSGKGQGEDEQYF
>.|TRBV10-3|TRBJ2-7|many
TGTGCCATCCTGGACAGGGAGGGAAACGAGCAGTACTTC
CAILDREGNEQYF
>TRBD2|TRBV28|TRBJ2-7|.
TGTGCCAGCAGCAAAGGGACTAGCAGCCACCCGTTTTACGAGCAGTACTTC
CASSKGTSSHPFYEQYF
>TRBD2|TRBV20-1|TRBJ2-1|many
TGCAGTGCTAGAAAAGCTAGCGGGATGTGGGATGAGCAGTTCTTC
CSARKASGMWDEQFF
>TRBD2|TRBV12-3/TRBV12-4|TRBJ2-6|many
TGTGCCAGCAGTGTACTAGCGGGAGCGCCCGGGGCCAACGTCCTGACTTTC
CASSVLAGAPGANVLTF
>TRBD1|TRBV11-3|TRBJ1-4|many
TGTGCCAGCAGCGCGAATTATGCAGGGGGGAGTGAAAAACTGTTTTTT
CASSANYAGGSEKLFF
>.|TRBV12-3/TRBV12-4|TRBJ1-6|many
TGTGCCAGCAGCCAGGGTACCTATAATTCACCCCTCCACTTT
CASSQGTYNSPLHF
>.|TRBV29-1|TRBJ1-5|many
TGCAGCGTTTCCGGGCCCTATAGCAATCAGCCCCAGCATTTT
CSVSGPYSNQPQHF
>TRBD1|TRBV18|TRBJ1-5|few
TGTGCCAGCTCTCCCGGGACAGGGATGCAGCCCCAGCATTTT
CASSPGTGMQPQHF
>TRBD2|TRBV9|TRBJ2-5|many
TGTGCCAGCAGCGTAGGGAACGGGGGGGGCCAAGAGACCCAGTACTTC
CASSVGNGGGQETQYF